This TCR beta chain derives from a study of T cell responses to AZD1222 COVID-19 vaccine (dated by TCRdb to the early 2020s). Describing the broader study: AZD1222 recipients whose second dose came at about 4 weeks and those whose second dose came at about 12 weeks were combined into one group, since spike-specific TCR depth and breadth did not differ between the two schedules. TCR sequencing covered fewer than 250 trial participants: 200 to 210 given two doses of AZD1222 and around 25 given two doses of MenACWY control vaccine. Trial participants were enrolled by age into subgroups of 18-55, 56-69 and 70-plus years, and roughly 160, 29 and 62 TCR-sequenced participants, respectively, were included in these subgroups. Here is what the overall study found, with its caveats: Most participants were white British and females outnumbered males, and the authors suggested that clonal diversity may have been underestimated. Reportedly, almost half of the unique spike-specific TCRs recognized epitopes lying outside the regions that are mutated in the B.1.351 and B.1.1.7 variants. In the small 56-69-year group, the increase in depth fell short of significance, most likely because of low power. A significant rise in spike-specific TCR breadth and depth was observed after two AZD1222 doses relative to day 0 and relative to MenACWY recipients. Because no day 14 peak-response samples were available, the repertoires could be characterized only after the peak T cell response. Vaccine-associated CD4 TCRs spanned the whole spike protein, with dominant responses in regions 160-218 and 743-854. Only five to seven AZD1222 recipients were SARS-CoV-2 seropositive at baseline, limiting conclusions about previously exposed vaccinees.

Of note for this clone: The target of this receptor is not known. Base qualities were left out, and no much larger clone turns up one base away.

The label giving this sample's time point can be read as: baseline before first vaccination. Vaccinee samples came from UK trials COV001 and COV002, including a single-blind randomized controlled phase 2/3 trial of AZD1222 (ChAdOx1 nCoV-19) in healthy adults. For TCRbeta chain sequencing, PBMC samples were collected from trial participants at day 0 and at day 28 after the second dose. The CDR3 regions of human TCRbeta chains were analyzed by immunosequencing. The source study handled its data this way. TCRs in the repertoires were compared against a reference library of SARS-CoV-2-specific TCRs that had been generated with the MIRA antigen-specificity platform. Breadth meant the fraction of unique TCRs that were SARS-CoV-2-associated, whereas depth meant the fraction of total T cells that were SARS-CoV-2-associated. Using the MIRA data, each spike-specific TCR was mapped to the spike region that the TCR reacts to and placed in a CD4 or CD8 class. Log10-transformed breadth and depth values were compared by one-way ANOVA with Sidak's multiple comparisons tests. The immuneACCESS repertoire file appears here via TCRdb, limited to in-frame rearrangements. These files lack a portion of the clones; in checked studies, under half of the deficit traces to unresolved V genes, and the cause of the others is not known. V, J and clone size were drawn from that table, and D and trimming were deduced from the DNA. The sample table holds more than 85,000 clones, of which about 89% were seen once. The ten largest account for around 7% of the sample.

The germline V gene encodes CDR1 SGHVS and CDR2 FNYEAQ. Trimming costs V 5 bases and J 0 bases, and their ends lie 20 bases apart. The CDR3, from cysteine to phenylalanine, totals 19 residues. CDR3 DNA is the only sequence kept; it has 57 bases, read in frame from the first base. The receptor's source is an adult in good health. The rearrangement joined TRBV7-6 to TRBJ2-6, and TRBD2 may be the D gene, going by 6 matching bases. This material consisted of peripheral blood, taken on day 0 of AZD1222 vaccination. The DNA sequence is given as TGTGCCAGCAGCGCCATGGTAGGCGGGACGGTCTCTGGGGCCAACGTCCTGACTTTC. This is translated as CASSAMVGGTVSGANVLTF. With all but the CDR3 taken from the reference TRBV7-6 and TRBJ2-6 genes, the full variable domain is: GAGVSQSPRYKVTKRGQDVALRCDPISGHVSLYWYRQALGQGPEFLTYFNYEAQQDKSGLPNDRFSAERPEGSISTLTIQRTEQRDSAMYRCASSAMVGGTVSGANVLTFGAGSRLTVL.